This T cell receptor beta chain emerged from a study of post-analysis software for immune sequencing data. Study context: The patients showed relapsing-remitting, secondary progressive and progressive-relapsing multiple sclerosis courses.

General study results and limits: In patients, TRBV5-6, TRBV5-1 and TRBV20-1 belonged to several TRBV segments found more frequently than in controls.

This clonotype occurred once. The antigen remains unidentified. Researchers reported that TCR beta cDNA libraries carried unique molecular identifiers. MiXCR was run by TCRdb on the PCR reads, yielding one entry per CDR3 protein. The repertoire holds hundreds of thousands of distinct CDR3 sequences, about 50% seen once, with approximately 4.2% in the top ten. Trimming cost V 7 bases and J 8 bases, with 21 bases left between them. The CDR3 runs to 15 residues. In germline, CDR1 is SGHTA, CDR2 FQGNSA. This clonotype originated in a girl aged 10 to 17 with multiple sclerosis. This rearrangement joins TRBV7-2 to TRBJ2-4; D might be TRBD1 (6 bases). Sequencing input: blood. The DNA of the CDR3 is TGTGCCAGCAACTCCGGGACAAGGGACACGGACATTCAGTACTTC. This sequence encodes CASNSGTRDTDIQYF.